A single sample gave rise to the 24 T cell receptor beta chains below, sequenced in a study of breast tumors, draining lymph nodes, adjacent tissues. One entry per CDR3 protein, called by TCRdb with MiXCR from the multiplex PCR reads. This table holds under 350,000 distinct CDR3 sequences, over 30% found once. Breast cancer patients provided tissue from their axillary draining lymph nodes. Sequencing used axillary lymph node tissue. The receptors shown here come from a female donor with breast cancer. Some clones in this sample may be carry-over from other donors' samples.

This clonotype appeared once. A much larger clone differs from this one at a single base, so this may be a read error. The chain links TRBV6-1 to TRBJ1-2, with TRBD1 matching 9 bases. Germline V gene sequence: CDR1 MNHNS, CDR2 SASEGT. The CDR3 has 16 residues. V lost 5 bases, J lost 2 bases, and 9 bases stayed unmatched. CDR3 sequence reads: CASSQQGALPNYGYTF. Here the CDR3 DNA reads TGTGCCAGCAGTCAACAGGGGGCCCTTCCGAACTATGGCTACACCTTC.

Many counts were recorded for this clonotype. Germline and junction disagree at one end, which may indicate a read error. CDR3 in amino acids: CASSLELAEGNEQFF. The CDR3 DNA reads as TGTGCTAGCAGCTTAGAACTAGCGGAAGGCAATGAGCAGTTCTTC. V usage is TRBV7-7 and J usage is TRBJ2-1; 8 bases align to TRBD2. Germline CDR1 reads SSHAT; CDR2 reads FNYEAQ (reference sequence). CDR3 length equals 15 residues.

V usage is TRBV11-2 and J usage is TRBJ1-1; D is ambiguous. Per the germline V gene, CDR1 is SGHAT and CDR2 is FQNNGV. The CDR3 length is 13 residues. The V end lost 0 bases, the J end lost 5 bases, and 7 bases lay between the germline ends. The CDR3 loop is CASSLEGWTEAFF. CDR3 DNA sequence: TGTGCCAGCAGCTTAGAAGGGTGGACTGAAGCTTTCTTT.

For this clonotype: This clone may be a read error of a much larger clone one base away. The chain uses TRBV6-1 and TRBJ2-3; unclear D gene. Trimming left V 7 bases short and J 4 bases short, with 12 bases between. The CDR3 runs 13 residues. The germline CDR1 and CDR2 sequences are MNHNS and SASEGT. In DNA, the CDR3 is TGTGCCAGCACGCCGGATGGCCCAGATACGCAGTATTTT. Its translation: CASTPDGPDTQYF.

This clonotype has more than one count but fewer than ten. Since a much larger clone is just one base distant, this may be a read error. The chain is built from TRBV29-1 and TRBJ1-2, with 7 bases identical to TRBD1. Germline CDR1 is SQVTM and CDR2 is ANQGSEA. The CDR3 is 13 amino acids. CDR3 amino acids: CGAGTATNYGYTF. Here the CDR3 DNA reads TGCGGCGCCGGGACAGCAACCAACTATGGCTACACCTTC.

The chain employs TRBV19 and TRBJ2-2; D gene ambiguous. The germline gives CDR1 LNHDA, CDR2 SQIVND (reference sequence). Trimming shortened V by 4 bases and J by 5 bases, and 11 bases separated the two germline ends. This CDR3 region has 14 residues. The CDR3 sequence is CASSNKAMTGELFF. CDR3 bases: TGTGCCAGTAGTAACAAGGCTATGACCGGGGAGCTGTTTTTT. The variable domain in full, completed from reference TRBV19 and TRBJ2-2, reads DGGITQSPKYLFRKEGQNVTLSCEQNLNHDAMYWYRQDPGQGLRLIYYSQIVNDFQKGDIAEGYSVSREKKESFPLTVTSAQKNPTAFYLCASSNKAMTGELFFGEGSRLTVL.

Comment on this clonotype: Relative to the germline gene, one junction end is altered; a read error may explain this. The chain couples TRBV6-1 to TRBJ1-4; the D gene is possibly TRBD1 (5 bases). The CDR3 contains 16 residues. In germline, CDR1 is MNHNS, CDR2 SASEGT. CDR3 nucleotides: TGTGTCAGCAGTGAAGCGTCGGGGGGTTGGGTCGAAAAACTGTTTTTT. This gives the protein CVSSEASGGWVEKLFF.

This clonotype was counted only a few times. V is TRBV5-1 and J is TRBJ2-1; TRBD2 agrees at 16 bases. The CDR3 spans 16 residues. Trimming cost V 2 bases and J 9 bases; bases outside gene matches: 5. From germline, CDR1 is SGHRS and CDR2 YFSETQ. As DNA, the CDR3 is TGCGCCAGCAGCTTCGGGACTAGCGGGAGGGTCGTTGAGCAGTTCTTC. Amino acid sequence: CASSFGTSGRVVEQFF.

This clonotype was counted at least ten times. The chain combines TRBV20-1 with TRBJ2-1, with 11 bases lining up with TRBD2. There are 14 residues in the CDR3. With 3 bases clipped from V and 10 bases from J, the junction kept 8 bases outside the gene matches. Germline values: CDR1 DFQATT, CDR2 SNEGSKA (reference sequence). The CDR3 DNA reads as TGCAGTGCTAGCTCACTAGCGGGAGAAGAGGAGCAGTTCTTC. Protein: CSASSLAGEEEQFF.

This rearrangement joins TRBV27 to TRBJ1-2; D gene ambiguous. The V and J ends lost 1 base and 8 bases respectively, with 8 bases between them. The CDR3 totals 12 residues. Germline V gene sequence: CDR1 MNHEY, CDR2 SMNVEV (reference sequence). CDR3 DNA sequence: TGTGCCAGCAGTTTATTCCGGTTAGGCTACACCTTC. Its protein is CASSLFRLGYTF.

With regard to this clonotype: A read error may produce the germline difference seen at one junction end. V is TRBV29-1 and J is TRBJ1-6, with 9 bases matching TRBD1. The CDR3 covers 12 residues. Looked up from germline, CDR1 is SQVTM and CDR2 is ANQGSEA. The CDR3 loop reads CSVRQGDLPLHF. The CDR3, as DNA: TGCAGCGTCAGACAGGGGGATTTACCCCTCCACTTC.

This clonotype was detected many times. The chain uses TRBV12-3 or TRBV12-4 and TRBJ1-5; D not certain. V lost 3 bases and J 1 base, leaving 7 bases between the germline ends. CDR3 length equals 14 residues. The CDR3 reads CASSFKWSNQPQHF. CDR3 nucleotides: TGTGCCAGCAGTTTTAAGTGGAGCAATCAGCCCCAGCATTTT.

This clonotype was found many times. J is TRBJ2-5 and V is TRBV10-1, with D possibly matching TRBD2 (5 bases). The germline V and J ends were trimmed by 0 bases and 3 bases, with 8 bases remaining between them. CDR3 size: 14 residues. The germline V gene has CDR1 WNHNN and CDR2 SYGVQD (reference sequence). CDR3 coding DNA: TGCGCCAGCAGTGAGTCGTGGGGAGAAGAGACCCAGTACTTC. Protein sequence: CASSESWGEETQYF.

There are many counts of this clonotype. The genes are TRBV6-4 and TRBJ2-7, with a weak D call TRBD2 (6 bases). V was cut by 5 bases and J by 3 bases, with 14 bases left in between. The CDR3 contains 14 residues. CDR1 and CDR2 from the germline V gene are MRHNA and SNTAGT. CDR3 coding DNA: TGTGCCAGCAGTCTCCACCGGGAGATCTACGAGCAGTACTTC. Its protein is CASSLHREIYEQYF.

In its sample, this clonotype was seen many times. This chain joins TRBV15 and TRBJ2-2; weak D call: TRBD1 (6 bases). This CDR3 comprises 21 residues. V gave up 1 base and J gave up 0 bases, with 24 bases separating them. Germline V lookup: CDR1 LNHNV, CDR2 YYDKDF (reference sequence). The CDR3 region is CATSRVPDRDKPRANTGELFF. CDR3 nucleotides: TGTGCCACCAGCAGAGTTCCCGACCGGGACAAACCCCGTGCGAACACCGGGGAGCTGTTTTTT.

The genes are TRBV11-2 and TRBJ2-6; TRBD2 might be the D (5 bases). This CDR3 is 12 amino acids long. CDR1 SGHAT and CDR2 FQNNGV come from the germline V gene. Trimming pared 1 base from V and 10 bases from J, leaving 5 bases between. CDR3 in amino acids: CASSLGTNVLTF. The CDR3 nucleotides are TGTGCCAGCAGCTTAGGGACTAACGTCCTGACTTTC. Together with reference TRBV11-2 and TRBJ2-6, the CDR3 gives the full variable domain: EAGVAQSPRYKIIEKRQSVAFWCNPISGHATLYWYQQILGQGPKLLIQFQNNGVVDDSQLPKDRFSAERLKGVDSTLKIQPAKLEDSAVYLCASSLGTNVLTFGAGSRLTVL.

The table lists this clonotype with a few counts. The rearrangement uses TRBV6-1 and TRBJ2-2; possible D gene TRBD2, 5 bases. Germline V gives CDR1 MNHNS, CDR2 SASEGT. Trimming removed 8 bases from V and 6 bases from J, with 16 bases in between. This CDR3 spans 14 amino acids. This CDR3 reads CASLILSDAGELFF. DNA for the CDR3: TGTGCCAGCCTGATCCTTAGCGACGCCGGGGAGCTGTTTTTT.

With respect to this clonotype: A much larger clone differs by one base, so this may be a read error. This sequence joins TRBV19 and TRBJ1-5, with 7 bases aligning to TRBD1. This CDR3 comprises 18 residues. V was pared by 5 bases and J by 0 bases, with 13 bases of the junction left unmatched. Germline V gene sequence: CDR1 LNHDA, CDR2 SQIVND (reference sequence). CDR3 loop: CASSRSGTALHSNQPQHF. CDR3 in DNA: TGTGCCAGTAGTCGGTCTGGGACAGCCTTACATAGCAATCAGCCCCAGCATTTT.

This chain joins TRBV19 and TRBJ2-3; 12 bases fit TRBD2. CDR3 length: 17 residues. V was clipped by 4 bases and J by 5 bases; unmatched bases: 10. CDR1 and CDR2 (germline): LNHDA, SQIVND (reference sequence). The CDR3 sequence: CASSNPTSGRFGDTQYF. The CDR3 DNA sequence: TGTGCCAGTAGTAACCCGACTAGCGGGAGATTTGGAGATACGCAGTATTTT.

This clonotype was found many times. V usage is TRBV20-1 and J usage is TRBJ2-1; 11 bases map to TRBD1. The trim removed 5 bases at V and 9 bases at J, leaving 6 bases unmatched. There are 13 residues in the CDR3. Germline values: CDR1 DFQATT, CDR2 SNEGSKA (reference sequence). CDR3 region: CSAYGTGGIEQFF. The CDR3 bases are TGCAGTGCTTATGGGACAGGGGGGATTGAGCAGTTCTTC.

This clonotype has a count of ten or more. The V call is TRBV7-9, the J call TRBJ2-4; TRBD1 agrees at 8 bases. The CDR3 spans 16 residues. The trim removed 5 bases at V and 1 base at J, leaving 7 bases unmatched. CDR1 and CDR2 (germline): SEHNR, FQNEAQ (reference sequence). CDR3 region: CASSPWTGWAKNIQYF. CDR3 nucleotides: TGTGCCAGCAGCCCATGGACAGGGTGGGCCAAAAACATTCAGTACTTC.

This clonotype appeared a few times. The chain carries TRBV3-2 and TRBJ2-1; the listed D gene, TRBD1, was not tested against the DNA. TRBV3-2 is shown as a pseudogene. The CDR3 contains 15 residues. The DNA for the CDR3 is TGTGCCAGCAGCCAACTGGACAGGGAGAAGGGTGAGCAGTTCTTC. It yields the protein CASSQLDREKGEQFF.

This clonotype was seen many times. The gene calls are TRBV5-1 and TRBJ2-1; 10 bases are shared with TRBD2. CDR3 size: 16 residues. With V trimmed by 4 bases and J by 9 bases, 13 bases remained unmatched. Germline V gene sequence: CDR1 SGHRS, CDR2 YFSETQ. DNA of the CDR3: TGCGCCAGCAGCCCCCGGACTAGCGGAACTAGTTCTGAGCAGTTCTTC. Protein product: CASSPRTSGTSSEQFF.

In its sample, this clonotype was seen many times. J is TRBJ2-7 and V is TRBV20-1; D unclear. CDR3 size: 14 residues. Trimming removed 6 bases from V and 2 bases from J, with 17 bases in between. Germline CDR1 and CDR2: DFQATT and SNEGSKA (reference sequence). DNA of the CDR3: TGCAGTGCCAAGCCCGGCCCAGGAGCCTACGAGCAGTACTTC. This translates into CSAKPGPGAYEQYF.